One T cell receptor (beta chain) is described in this entry. Antigen specificity is unknown. This record comes from a study of blood T cells in healthy people across ages. Study results and limitations: Long-lived donors carried more naive CD4+ cells and greater diversity than aged donors. Any changes in expanded clonotypes were possibly confounded, as donor CMV status remained unknown.

Through a sample-barcoded 5' primer and a J-beta primer mix, a second PCR was run for roughly 6 to 11 cycles. TCRdb ran MiXCR on the 5' RACE reads and lists one entry per CDR3 protein. Found here are 1,300,000 or so distinct CDR3 sequences, roughly 59% of them singletons; the top ten hold roughly 6.3%. Sequences were obtained from blood. This receptor was identified in a man between 18 and 35 years old in good health.

The DNA for the CDR3 is TGCGCCAGCAGGAGTCGACTAGCGGGAGGACGCGAGCAGTACTTC. It specifies CASRSRLAGGREQYF. The rearrangement uses TRBV4-1 and TRBJ2-1, with 13 bases fitting TRBD2. The end of the DNA is better explained by TRBJ2-7, so the J call may be wrong. CDR1 is MGHRA and CDR2 is YSYEKL in the germline V gene. CDR3 length: 15 residues.